A single sample is the source of the 11 T cell receptor beta chains below, sequenced in a study of CD8 T cells in Susac syndrome. The RNA input was roughly 0.45 to 1 ug, and it was reverse transcribed with random hexamers. MiXCR was run by TCRdb on the immunoSEQ multiplex PCR reads, yielding one entry per CDR3 protein. The sample has 65,000 to 85,000 distinct CDR3 sequences, 93% seen once. Sequencing was performed on CD8+ T cells from PBMCs. These receptors were obtained from a human donor with Susac syndrome.

The chain couples TRBV9 to TRBJ2-7; TRBD1 might be the D (6 bases). The V and J ends lost 0 bases and 2 bases respectively, with 15 bases between them. The CDR3 is 16 amino acids. The germline V gene has CDR1 SGDLS and CDR2 YYNGEE. The CDR3 sequence: CASSVGSRGSTYEQYF. The CDR3 DNA is TGTGCCAGCAGCGTAGGGAGCAGGGGTAGCACCTACGAGCAGTACTTC.

The rearrangement uses TRBV5-1 and TRBJ1-2; 7 bases map to TRBD1. Germline assignment: CDR1 SGHRS and CDR2 YFSETQ. The junction had 9 bases not matched to a gene; V was cut back by 2 bases and J by 5 bases. CDR3 length: 15 residues. In DNA form, the CDR3 reads TGCGCCAGCAGCTTCGGACAGGCCTGGGGGTATGGCTACACCTTC. Protein: CASSFGQAWGYGYTF.

The chain employs TRBV19 and TRBJ2-7, with D unresolved. V was pared by 5 bases and J by 6 bases, with 14 bases between. Germline values: CDR1 LNHDA, CDR2 SQIVND (reference sequence). The CDR3 totals 13 residues. DNA for the CDR3: TGTGCCAGTAGTGCCTCACTACTAAGCGAGCAGTACTTC. Amino acid sequence: CASSASLLSEQYF. The whole variable domain, filled in from reference TRBV19 and TRBJ2-7, reads DGGITQSPKYLFRKEGQNVTLSCEQNLNHDAMYWYRQDPGQGLRLIYYSQIVNDFQKGDIAEGYSVSREKKESFPLTVTSAQKNPTAFYLCASSASLLSEQYFGPGTRLTVT.

The count of this clonotype is one. This chain uses TRBV20-1 with TRBJ2-1, with 12 bases lining up with TRBD2. The germline gives CDR1 DFQATT, CDR2 SNEGSKA (reference sequence). With 6 bases clipped from V and 4 bases from J, the junction kept 4 bases outside the gene matches. This CDR3 spans 14 amino acids. CDR3 in amino acids: CSAPSGRGYNEQFF. The CDR3 nucleotides are TGCAGTGCCCCTAGCGGGAGGGGATACAATGAGCAGTTCTTC.

This chain joins TRBV3-1 and TRBJ2-2, with D uncertain. Trimming shortened V by 3 bases and J by 8 bases, and 16 bases separated the two germline ends. The V gene's germline CDR1 is LGHDT and CDR2 YNNKEL (reference sequence). The CDR3 runs to 15 residues. CDR3 sequence reads: CASSQESYRTGELFF. CDR3 in DNA: TGTGCCAGCAGCCAGGAGTCGTACCGAACAGGGGAGCTGTTTTTT. The whole variable domain, remainder taken from reference TRBV3-1 and TRBJ2-2, is DTAVSQTPKYLVTQMGNDKSIKCEQNLGHDTMYWYKQDSKKFLKIMFSYNNKELIINETVPNRFSPKSPDKAHLNLHINSLELGDSAVYFCASSQESYRTGELFFGEGSRLTVL.

This chain links TRBV4-2 with TRBJ1-4; D is undetermined. V dropped 0 bases and J dropped 5 bases, with 4 bases sitting between them. CDR3 size: 13 residues. Germline CDR1 reads LGHNA; CDR2 reads YNFKEQ. The CDR3 DNA reads as TGTGCCAGCAGCCAAGACCGGAATGAAAAACTGTTTTTT. It codes for CASSQDRNEKLFF.

The chain joins TRBV5-1 to TRBJ2-6; the D is unclear. The CDR3 extends over 18 amino acids. V was shortened by 3 bases and J by 0 bases, with 16 bases between the two germline ends. The germline CDR1 and CDR2 sequences are SGHRS and YFSETQ. In DNA, the CDR3 is TGCGCCAGCAGCTCGTTGCCGACGGTAAACTCTGGGGCCAACGTCCTGACTTTC. It codes for CASSSLPTVNSGANVLTF.

The chain uses TRBV7-9 and TRBJ2-1; the match to TRBD1 covers 9 bases. The CDR3 contains 15 residues. V was pared by 5 bases and J by 4 bases, with 6 bases of the junction left unmatched. Germline values: CDR1 SEHNR, CDR2 FQNEAQ (reference sequence). DNA for the CDR3: TGTGCCAGCAGCCCCCGGGACAGGGTATACAATGAGCAGTTCTTC. Translated: CASSPRDRVYNEQFF.

The J gene is TRBJ2-7, the V gene TRBV7-9; TRBD2 matches at 7 bases. Unmatched junction bases numbered 6, after V lost 4 bases and J lost 0 bases. Germline V gene lookup returns CDR1 SEHNR and CDR2 FQNEAQ (reference sequence). The CDR3 consists of 15 residues. CDR3 residues: CASSSGRERSYEQYF. CDR3 bases: TGTGCCAGCAGCTCTGGGCGGGAGCGCTCCTACGAGCAGTACTTC.

The chain recombines TRBV30 with TRBJ1-6, with 7 bases aligning to TRBD1. Germline CDR1 is GTSNPN and CDR2 is SVGIG (reference sequence). V lost 3 bases, J lost 8 bases, and 4 bases stayed unmatched. The CDR3 covers 13 residues. DNA for the CDR3: TGTGCCTGGAGCCCAGGGGGTGATTCACCCCTCCACTTT. It translates to CAWSPGGDSPLHF.

V is TRBV5-6 and J is TRBJ1-3; D is ambiguous. Germline CDR1 SGHDT, CDR2 YYEEEE. The V and J ends lost 0 bases and 0 bases respectively, with 7 bases between them. The CDR3 sequence is 15 residues long. CDR3 sequence: CASSLGRYSGNTIYF. As DNA, the CDR3 is TGTGCCAGCAGCTTGGGACGGTACTCTGGAAACACCATATATTTT.